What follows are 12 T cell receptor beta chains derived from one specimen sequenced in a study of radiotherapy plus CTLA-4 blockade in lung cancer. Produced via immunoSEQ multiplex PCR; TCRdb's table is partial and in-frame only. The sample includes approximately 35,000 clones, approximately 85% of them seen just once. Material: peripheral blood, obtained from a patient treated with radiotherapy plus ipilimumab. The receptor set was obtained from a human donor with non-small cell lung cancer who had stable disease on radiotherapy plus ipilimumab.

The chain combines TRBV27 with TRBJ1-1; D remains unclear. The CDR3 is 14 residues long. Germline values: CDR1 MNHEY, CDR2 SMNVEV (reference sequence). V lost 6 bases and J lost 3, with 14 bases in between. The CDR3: CASRVRAMDTEAFF. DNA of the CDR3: TGTGCCAGCAGGGTGAGGGCGATGGACACTGAAGCTTTCTTT.

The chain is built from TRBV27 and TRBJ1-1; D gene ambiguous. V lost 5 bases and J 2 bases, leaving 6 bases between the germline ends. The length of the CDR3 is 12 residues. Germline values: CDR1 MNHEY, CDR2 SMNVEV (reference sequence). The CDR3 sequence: CASSRVNTEAFF. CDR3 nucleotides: TGTGCCAGCAGTCGGGTTAACACTGAAGCTTTCTTT.

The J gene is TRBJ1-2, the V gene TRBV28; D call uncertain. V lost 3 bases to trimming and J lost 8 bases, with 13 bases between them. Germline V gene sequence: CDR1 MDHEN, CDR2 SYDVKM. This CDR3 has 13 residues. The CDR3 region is CASSFQASKGYTF. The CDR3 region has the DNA TGTGCCAGCAGTTTTCAGGCTTCCAAGGGCTACACCTTC.

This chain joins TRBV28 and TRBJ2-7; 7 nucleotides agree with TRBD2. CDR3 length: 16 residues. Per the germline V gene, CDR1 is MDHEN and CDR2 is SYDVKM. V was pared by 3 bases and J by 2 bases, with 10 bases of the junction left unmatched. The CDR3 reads CASSFAGDDGTYEQYF. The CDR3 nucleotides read TGTGCCAGCAGTTTTGCGGGGGACGACGGAACCTACGAGCAGTACTTC.

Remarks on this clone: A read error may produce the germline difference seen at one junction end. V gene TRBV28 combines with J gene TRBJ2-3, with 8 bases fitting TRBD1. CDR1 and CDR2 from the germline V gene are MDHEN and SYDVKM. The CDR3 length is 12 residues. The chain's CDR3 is CASSSEPDRAGF. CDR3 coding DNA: TGTGCCAGCAGTTCGGAGCCGGACAGGGCCGGGTTT.

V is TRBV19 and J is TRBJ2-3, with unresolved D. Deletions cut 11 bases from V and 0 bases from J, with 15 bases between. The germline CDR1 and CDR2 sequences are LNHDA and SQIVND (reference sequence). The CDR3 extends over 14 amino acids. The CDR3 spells CAARSATSTDTQYF. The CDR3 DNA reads TGTGCCGCAAGATCCGCGACTAGCACAGATACGCAGTATTTT.

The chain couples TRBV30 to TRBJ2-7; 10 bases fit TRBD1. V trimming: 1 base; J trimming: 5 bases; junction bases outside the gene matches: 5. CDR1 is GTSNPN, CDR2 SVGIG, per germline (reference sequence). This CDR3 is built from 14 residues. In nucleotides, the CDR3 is TGTGCCTGGAGTGCCGGACAGGGGGTCGACGAGCAGTACTTC. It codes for CAWSAGQGVDEQYF.

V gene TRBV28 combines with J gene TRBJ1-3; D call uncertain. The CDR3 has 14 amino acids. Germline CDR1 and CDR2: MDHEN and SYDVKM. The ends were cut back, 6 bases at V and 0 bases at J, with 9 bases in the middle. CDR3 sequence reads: CASSRLNSGNTIYF. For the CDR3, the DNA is TGTGCCAGCAGCCGACTGAACTCTGGAAACACCATATATTTT.

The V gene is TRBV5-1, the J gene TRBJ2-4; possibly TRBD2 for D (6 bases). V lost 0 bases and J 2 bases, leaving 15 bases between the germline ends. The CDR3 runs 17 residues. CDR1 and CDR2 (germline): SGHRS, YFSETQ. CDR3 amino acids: CASSLAEGSTTKNIQYF. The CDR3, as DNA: TGCGCCAGCAGCTTGGCGGAGGGGAGTACTACCAAAAACATTCAGTACTTC.

CDR3 nucleotides: TGTGCCAGCAGCCCCTCCCGGGGCTCCTACGAGCAGTACTTC. It specifies CASSPSRGSYEQYF. This rearrangement joins TRBV7-2 to TRBJ2-7, with TRBD2 as a possible D gene (5 bases). Trimming removed 5 bases at V and 0 bases at J, with 11 bases between. This CDR3 contains 14 residues. CDR1 is SGHTA, CDR2 FQGNSA, per germline. Supplemented by reference TRBV7-2 and TRBJ2-7, the full variable domain reads GAGVSQSPSNKVTEKGKDVELRCDPISGHTALYWYRQSLGQGLEFLIYFQGNSAPDKSGLPSDRFSAERTGGSVSTLTIQRTQQEDSAVYLCASSPSRGSYEQYFGPGTRLTVT.

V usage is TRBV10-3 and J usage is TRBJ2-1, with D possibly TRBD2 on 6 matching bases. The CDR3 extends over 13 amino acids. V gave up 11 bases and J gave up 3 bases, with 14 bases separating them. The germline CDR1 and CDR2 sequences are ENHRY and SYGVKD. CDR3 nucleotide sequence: TGTGCCGTGGGGGGTGCAAACTACAATGAGCAGTTCTTC. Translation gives CAVGGANYNEQFF.

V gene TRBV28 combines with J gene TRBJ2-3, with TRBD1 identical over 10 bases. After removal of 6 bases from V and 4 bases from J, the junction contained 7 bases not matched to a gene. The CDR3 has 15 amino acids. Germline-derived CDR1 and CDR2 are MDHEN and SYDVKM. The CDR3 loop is CASRTGGEGADTQYF. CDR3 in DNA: TGTGCCAGCAGGACAGGGGGCGAAGGAGCAGATACGCAGTATTTT.